This T cell receptor (beta chain) appears in the sequencing data of a study of CD8 T cells in ankylosing spondylitis. This clonotype was observed a handful of times. The junction had 10 bases not matched to a gene; V was cut back by 2 bases and J by 0 bases. This CDR3 comprises 18 residues. Germline CDR1 and CDR2: KGHSH and LQKENI. TCRdb re-analysed the 5' RACE reads in MiXCR, keeping a single row per CDR3 protein. The sample includes just over 350,000 distinct CDR3 sequences, approximately 22% of them seen just once. V is TRBV18 and J is TRBJ2-1; 7 positions match TRBD2. Sequencing was carried out using blood, either unsorted or a sorted T cell fraction (not recorded which). This receptor was taken from a male donor with ankylosing spondylitis or in good health (not recorded which). The CDR3 is CASSPSSGGPSSYNEQFF. CDR3 nucleotides: TGTGCCAGCTCACCAAGCTCGGGGGGTCCAAGCTCCTACAATGAGCAGTTCTTC.